This T cell receptor (beta chain) was profiled in a study of T cell responses to AZD1222 COVID-19 vaccine. Study-wide findings and caveats: Among those given AZD1222, only five or six were seropositive at baseline. Females outnumbered males among donors, who were mostly white British; clonal diversity was possibly underestimated. Targeting of unmutated variant regions was reportedly seen in nearly half of spike-specific TCRs.

For this clone: Its antigen remains unknown.

The V and J ends lost 3 bases and 2 bases respectively, with 20 bases between them. CDR1 is MDHEN, CDR2 SYDVKM, per germline. CDR3 size: 17 residues. Clones were read by immunoSEQ multiplex PCR, and TCRdb kept only the in-frame ones, dropping some. The sample holds 95,000 to 150,000 clones; roughly 91% are singletons and the top ten take approximately 4.8%. The clonotype comes from an adult in good health. The sequences come from peripheral blood, collected on day 0 of AZD1222 vaccination. The chain carries TRBV28 and TRBJ2-7, with D perhaps TRBD2 (6 bases). The CDR3: CASSLSVGSGIAYEQYF. In nucleotides, the CDR3 is TGTGCCAGCAGTTTGAGCGTCGGGAGCGGAATCGCCTACGAGCAGTACTTC.